These T cell receptor beta chains were read from a single sample in a study of cytomegalovirus exposure and HLA in healthy donors. Using immunoSEQ multiplex PCR, the repertoire was profiled, and TCRdb retains in-frame clones only, with some absent. This sample has some 150,000 clones, with 60% to 80% found just once. The material sequenced was PBMCs. The receptors originated from a woman in her thirties or forties in good health and CMV-seropositive. Both conserved end residues are part of each CDR3. The D gene is left open where the match is weak. Not all rows give a size; the values are once, few, many and, for expanded clones, a class.

V gene,D gene,clone size,J gene,CDR3 DNA,CDR3 protein
TRBV14,NA,NA,TRBJ1-2,TGTGCCAGCAGCCACACTACGGGGGTTGGCTACACCTTC,CASSHTTGVGYTF
TRBV9,TRBD1,few,TRBJ1-3,TGTGCCAGCAGCGTGACAGGGGTCTTGTATGGAAACACCATATATTTT,CASSVTGVLYGNTIYF
TRBV19,NA,once,TRBJ2-3,TGTGCCAGTACGGATGCAGGGACTAGCACAGATACGCAGTATTTT,CASTDAGTSTDTQYF
TRBV6-5,TRBD1,once,TRBJ1-2,TGTGCCAGCAGTGACAGGGGACAGAACTATGGCTACACCTTC,CASSDRGQNYGYTF
TRBV10-3,TRBD1,NA,TRBJ1-1,TGTGCCATCAGTGGAATCAGGGGGGTTGAGGGAGCTTTCTTT,CAISGIRGVEGAFF
TRBV2,NA,NA,TRBJ2-3,TGTGCCAGCAGTGAAGCGGGGGGTGGTGATACGCAGTATTTT,CASSEAGGGDTQYF
TRBV7-2,NA,NA,TRBJ1-6,TGTGCCAGCAGCCGAGGGGGCTCCTATAATTCACCCCTCCACTTT,CASSRGGSYNSPLHF
TRBV19,TRBD1,NA,TRBJ1-5,TGTGCCAGTAGTACTCGGACAGGGCAAAGAAATCAGCCCCAGCATTTT,CASSTRTGQRNQPQHF
TRBV7-2,TRBD1,few,TRBJ1-3,TGTGCCAGCAGCACGCGACAGGGGTCTGGAAACACCATATATTTT,CASSTRQGSGNTIYF
TRBV9,TRBD2,NA,TRBJ2-3,TGTGCCAGCAGCGTAGCAGGTGGGGCGGGGGGGCCAGATACGCAGTATTTT,CASSVAGGAGGPDTQYF
TRBV6-4,NA,NA,TRBJ1-1,TGTGCCAGCAGTGACTGGGGACTGAGATTAATGAACACTGAAGCTTTCTTT,CASSDWGLRLMNTEAFF
TRBV5-4,NA,NA,TRBJ1-1,TGTGCCAGCAGCTTGGTTGGACAACACCTGTCAGGGAACACTGAAGCTTTCTTT,CASSLVGQHLSGNTEAFF
TRBV2,NA,few,TRBJ1-1,TGTGCCAGCAGTCAGGGGAACACTGAAGCTTTCTTT,CASSQGNTEAFF
TRBV5-4,TRBD2,NA,TRBJ2-3,TGTGCCAGCAGCTTGAGACGGGGGGGCGCGGATACGCAGTATTTT,CASSLRRGGADTQYF
TRBV5-4,TRBD2,NA,TRBJ2-3,TGTGCCAGCAGCTTGGGACTAGCGCGAACAGATACGCAGTATTTT,CASSLGLARTDTQYF
TRBV27,TRBD1,few,TRBJ1-6,TGTGCCAGCAGTTTAGATGGGACAGCCTATAATTCACCCCTCCACTTT,CASSLDGTAYNSPLHF
TRBV9,NA,NA,TRBJ2-7,TGTGCCAGCAGCCCGCGGACGGGGAACTACGAGCAGTACTTC,CASSPRTGNYEQYF
TRBV2,NA,NA,TRBJ1-5,TGTGCCAGCAGTGATACAGCAGTTGGTCAGCCCCAGCATTTT,CASSDTAVGQPQHF
TRBV19,TRBD1,NA,TRBJ1-2,TGTGCCAGTAGTATTCCAAGGACAGGCCCCCTCTATGGCTACACCTTC,CASSIPRTGPLYGYTF
TRBV10-3,TRBD2,NA,TRBJ2-1,TGTGCCATCAGTTCTAGCGGAGGGGAATTCGATGAGCAGTTCTTC,CAISSSGGEFDEQFF
TRBV9,NA,NA,TRBJ2-3,TGTGCCAGCAGCCCAACCTCAGCAGGCAGCACAGATACGCAGTATTTT,CASSPTSAGSTDTQYF
TRBV10-3,NA,NA,TRBJ2-2,TGTGCCATCAGGAACAGTTCGAACACCGGGGAGCTGTTTTTT,CAIRNSSNTGELFF
TRBV2,TRBD1,once,TRBJ2-2,TGTGCCAGCAGTGGACAGGGCGGTTCCGGGGAGCTGTTTTTT,CASSGQGGSGELFF
TRBV18,NA,NA,TRBJ1-1,TGTGCCAGCTCACCACTAGGGGTAGACACTGAAGCTTTCTTT,CASSPLGVDTEAFF
TRBV18,NA,few,TRBJ2-1,TGTGCCAGCTCAATGCGTCCTTCCTTTCCCGTTGAGTTCTTC,CASSMRPSFPVEFF
TRBV2,TRBD1,few,TRBJ2-3,TGTGCCAGCACGGGACAGCTTACAGATACGCAGTATTTT,CASTGQLTDTQYF
TRBV5-1,TRBD1,NA,TRBJ1-1,TGCGCCAGCAGCTCCGGACAGGGGATGGGGACTGAAGCTTTCTTT,CASSSGQGMGTEAFF
TRBV19,NA,NA,TRBJ1-5,TGTGCCAGTAAATGGGGGGTAGGTCAGCCCCAGCATTTT,CASKWGVGQPQHF
TRBV4-1,NA,NA,TRBJ2-1,TGCGCCAGCAGCCAAGTTAATAGTGAGCAGTTCTTC,CASSQVNSEQFF
TRBV7-6,NA,few,TRBJ2-3,TGTGCCAGCAGCTTAGACGGGGGAACCACAGATACGCAGTATTTT,CASSLDGGTTDTQYF
TRBV27,TRBD2,NA,TRBJ2-1,TGTGCCAGCAGTTTGAGGCTAGCGGGGGCCTACAATGAGCAGTTCTTC,CASSLRLAGAYNEQFF
TRBV9,NA,NA,TRBJ1-4,TGTGCCAGCAGCGTAGGAACAGGACTACCAACTAATGAAAAACTGTTTTTT,CASSVGTGLPTNEKLFF
TRBV25-1,TRBD1,NA,TRBJ1-1,TGTGCCAGCAGTGAGCCGGGACAGGGGAACACTGAAGCTTTCTTT,CASSEPGQGNTEAFF
TRBV7-2,TRBD1,NA,TRBJ2-5,TGTGCCAGCAGCCGGGACAGGATTTTAGAGACCCAGTACTTC,CASSRDRILETQYF
TRBV9,NA,NA,TRBJ2-7,TGTGCCAGCAGCGTATCTAGTTTCCACGAGCAGTACTTC,CASSVSSFHEQYF
TRBV5-1,NA,once,TRBJ1-4,TGCGCCAGCAGCCTATGGGCCACTAATGAAAAACTGTTTTTT,CASSLWATNEKLFF
TRBV6-4,NA,once,TRBJ1-5,TGTGCCAGCAGTGACTCGGGCCGTGGGAGCAATCAGCCCCAGCATTTT,CASSDSGRGSNQPQHF
TRBV5-1,TRBD1,NA,TRBJ2-1,TGCGCCAGCAGGAATACAGGGGTCCATGAGCAGTTCTTC,CASRNTGVHEQFF
TRBV19,NA,once,TRBJ2-5,TGTGCCAGTAGTATAGCGTTCCAAGAGACCCAGTACTTC,CASSIAFQETQYF
TRBV6-5,TRBD1,NA,TRBJ1-2,TGTGCCAGCAGATCCCCCGACAGGGCCTATGGCTACACCTTC,CASRSPDRAYGYTF
TRBV19,NA,NA,TRBJ1-2,TGTGCCAGTAGTATCCCGCTCCAGATAAACTATGGCTACACCTTC,CASSIPLQINYGYTF
TRBV27,TRBD1,NA,TRBJ1-2,TGTGCCAGCAGCCGGGGTAGGGACAGGGGGCCTGGTGGCTACACCTTC,CASSRGRDRGPGGYTF
TRBV7-7,NA,few,TRBJ2-5,TGTGCCAGCAGCTTGACTAGACAAGAGACCCAGTACTTC,CASSLTRQETQYF
TRBV5-5,NA,NA,TRBJ1-1,TGTGCCAGCAGCCGGGACACGAACACTGAAGCTTTCTTT,CASSRDTNTEAFF
TRBV18,TRBD1,NA,TRBJ1-1,TGTGCCAGCTCACCAATGACAGGGCCAAACACTGAAGCTTTCTTT,CASSPMTGPNTEAFF
TRBV19,TRBD2,NA,TRBJ2-3,TGTGCCAGTACCCGGACTAGCGGGGGCACAGATACGCAGTATTTT,CASTRTSGGTDTQYF